The present entry profiles one T cell receptor (beta chain) with its context. These data are taken from a study of PD-1 blockade in mismatch repair-deficient tumors. Measured with immunoSEQ multiplex PCR; TCRdb has only the in-frame clones, and not every one. The table records about 60,000 clones, 70% to 90% of them present only once. V lost 0 bases, J lost 0 bases, and 9 bases lay in between. CDR1 is SGHRS and CDR2 is YFSETQ in the germline V gene. The CDR3 extends over 15 amino acids. This sequence joins TRBV5-1 and TRBJ1-2; D is unresolved. Sequenced here: peripheral blood, sampled 52 weeks after starting pembrolizumab. The sequence derives from an adult with mismatch repair-deficient cancer. The CDR3 is CASSLDSGSNYGYTF. Written as DNA, the CDR3 is TGCGCCAGCAGCTTGGATTCAGGTTCTAACTATGGCTACACCTTC.